The 2 T cell receptor beta chains below come from one sample, sequenced in a study of blood T cells in healthy people across ages. PCR was performed a second time for about 6 to 12 cycles using a sample-barcoded 5' primer and a J-beta primer mix. Via MiXCR, TCRdb re-called the 5' RACE reads, giving one row per CDR3 protein. The sample consists of 730,000 or so distinct CDR3 sequences, roughly two fifths of them appearing once. Sequencing was carried out using blood. The receptors were gathered from an older woman in good health.

The chain couples TRBV5-1 to TRBJ2-5; D gene uncertain. V was clipped by 4 bases and J by 11 bases, with 18 bases between them. CDR1 is SGHRS, CDR2 YFSETQ, per germline. The CDR3 consists of 13 residues. The CDR3 loop reads CASSTRADNEQYF. The DNA of the CDR3 is TGCGCCAGCAGCACCCGGGCAGACAATGAGCAGTACTTC.

This clonotype was counted between two and nine times. The V call is TRBV12-3 or TRBV12-4, the J call TRBJ2-3; 7 nucleotides line up with TRBD1. The CDR3 has 16 amino acids. Trimming cost V 5 bases and J 2 bases; bases outside gene matches: 10. The CDR3: CASSPGDSHATDTQYF. CDR3 DNA: TGTGCCAGCAGTCCCGGGGACAGCCATGCCACAGATACGCAGTATTTT.